Following are 24 T cell receptor beta chains from one sample sequenced in a study of blood T cells in healthy people across ages. A second roughly 7 to 11 cycle PCR used barcoded and J-beta primers. TCRdb used MiXCR to reprocess the 5' RACE reads, holding one entry per CDR3 protein. Among over 600,000 distinct CDR3 sequences listed, approximately 40% were seen once. The sequenced sample was blood. The receptors shown here come from an elderly man in good health.

CDR3 nucleotides: TGTGCCACCAGCAGGGGGAATGAGCAGTACTTC. It is translated as CATSRGNEQYF. The chain carries TRBV24-1 and TRBJ2-5; 7 bases are a match to TRBD1. The germline CDR1 and CDR2 sequences are KGHDR and SFDVKD. The CDR3 runs to 11 residues. V shed 7 bases and J 11 bases; nucleotides not matched to a gene: 6.

The genes are TRBV11-3 and TRBJ2-3; the D is unclear. The CDR3 loop spans 15 amino acids. V shed 0 bases and J shed 2 bases, with 9 bases lying between them. In germline, CDR1 is SGHNT, CDR2 YENEEA. The CDR3 sequence is CASSLESSDTDTQYF. In DNA, the CDR3 is TGTGCCAGCAGCTTAGAGAGTTCAGACACAGATACGCAGTATTTT.

This CDR3 is CASSPGTSWIDTQYF. The DNA for the CDR3 is TGTGCCAGCAGCCCCGGGACTAGTTGGATAGATACGCAGTATTTT. This chain joins TRBV7-2 and TRBJ2-3, with 8 bases matching TRBD2. This CDR3 contains 15 residues. CDR1 and CDR2 (germline): SGHTA, FQGNSA. V lost 5 bases and J lost 5; bases outside the gene matches: 9.

V gene TRBV29-1 combines with J gene TRBJ2-3; 13 nucleotides align to TRBD2. The V segment lost 6 bases and the J segment 4 bases; nucleotides outside the gene matches: 7. Germline CDR1 reads SQVTM; CDR2 reads ANQGSEA. The CDR3 length is 15 residues. DNA of the CDR3: TGCAGCGTCGGGCGGACTAGCGGGGGATCAGATACGCAGTATTTT. Translation gives CSVGRTSGGSDTQYF.

This clonotype has just a few counts. This rearrangement joins TRBV28 to TRBJ1-6; D is undetermined. Trimming took off 3 bases at V and 10 bases at J, with 7 bases between the two ends. Germline V gives CDR1 MDHEN, CDR2 SYDVKM. This CDR3 has 12 amino acids. In nucleotides, the CDR3 is TGTGCCAGCAGTTTGCCCGCGTCACCCCTCCACTTT. Translated: CASSLPASPLHF.

The rearrangement uses TRBV9 and TRBJ2-3, with D uncertain. Between the trimmed V and J ends, which lost 6 bases and 0 bases, there was a span of 11 bases. This CDR3 spans 14 amino acids. Germline CDR1 reads SGDLS; CDR2 reads YYNGEE. CDR3 in amino acids: CASTLDGSTDTQYF. CDR3 DNA: TGTGCCAGCACCCTAGACGGTAGCACAGATACGCAGTATTTT.

This rearrangement joins TRBV7-2 to TRBJ1-1; D is uncertain. CDR3 size: 16 residues. The V gene's germline CDR1 is SGHTA and CDR2 FQGNSA. The ends were cut back, 6 bases at V and 1 base at J, with 18 bases in the middle. The CDR3 loop reads CASRPDGRTKNTEAFF. CDR3 DNA sequence: TGTGCCAGCAGACCAGACGGGCGGACCAAGAACACTGAAGCTTTCTTT.

A few counts support this clonotype. The rearrangement uses TRBV27 and TRBJ1-1, with TRBD1 as a possible D gene (6 bases). The length of the CDR3 is 15 residues. The V end lost 5 bases, the J end lost 0 bases, and 13 bases lay between the germline ends. Germline V gives CDR1 MNHEY, CDR2 SMNVEV (reference sequence). DNA of the CDR3: TGTGCCAGCAGTACAGGGAGGTACATGAACACTGAAGCTTTCTTT. Amino acid sequence: CASSTGRYMNTEAFF.

This clonotype was found a few times. V is TRBV6-1 and J is TRBJ2-3; D might be TRBD2 (6 bases). Trimming pared 3 bases from V and 4 bases from J, leaving 11 bases between. CDR1 and CDR2 from the germline V gene are MNHNS and SASEGT. The length of the CDR3 is 14 residues. The CDR3 DNA reads as TGTGCCAGCAGTGACGATTGGAGGGCAGATACGCAGTATTTT. Its protein is CASSDDWRADTQYF.

CDR3 loop: CASRNSGAWRETQYF. CDR3 coding DNA: TGTGCCAGCAGGAATAGCGGCGCATGGCGGGAGACCCAGTACTTC. The rearrangement joins TRBV6-6 to TRBJ2-5, with D possibly TRBD2 on 6 matching bases. The germline CDR1 and CDR2 sequences are MNHNY and SVGAGI (reference sequence). V was cut by 6 bases and J by 5 bases, with 19 bases left in between. CDR3 length: 15 amino acids.

This clonotype was seen many times. The CDR3: CSVDSGTGTGELFF. As DNA, the CDR3 is TGCAGCGTTGATAGCGGGACGGGCACCGGGGAGCTGTTTTTT. The chain employs TRBV29-1 and TRBJ2-2; 8 bases align to TRBD2. The CDR3 contains 14 residues. The V gene end was trimmed by 3 bases and the J gene end by 4 bases; junction bases not matched to a gene: 4. CDR1 and CDR2 (germline): SQVTM, ANQGSEA.

The chain uses TRBV28 and TRBJ1-1, with D unresolved. The CDR3 has 14 residues. In germline, CDR1 is MDHEN, CDR2 SYDVKM. Trimming removed 5 bases at V and 0 bases at J, with 10 bases between. The CDR3 nucleotides are TGTGCCAGCAGTCCAACTTTTATGAACACTGAAGCTTTCTTT. Residues: CASSPTFMNTEAFF.

The V gene is TRBV5-1, the J gene TRBJ1-5, with 7 bases matching TRBD1. There are 14 residues in the CDR3. The germline CDR1 and CDR2 sequences are SGHRS and YFSETQ. J lost 5 bases, V lost 4 bases, and 6 bases had no gene match. The CDR3, as DNA: TGCGCCAGCAGCCCGACAGGGAGATATCAGCCCCAGCATTTT. Translating gives CASSPTGRYQPQHF.

V gene TRBV20-1 combines with J gene TRBJ1-4; D is unclear. This CDR3 is built from 14 residues. Germline V gene data show CDR1 as DFQATT and CDR2 as SNEGSKA (reference sequence). V lost 6 bases and J lost 5, with 16 bases in between. CDR3 sequence (DNA): TGCAGTGCAACGGCTGGGGTTCGAAATGAAAAACTGTTTTTT. It translates to CSATAGVRNEKLFF.

This sequence joins TRBV3-1 and TRBJ2-3; D might be TRBD2 (6 bases). The CDR3 sequence is 15 residues long. The V end lost 3 bases, the J end lost 9 bases, and 19 bases lay between the germline ends. Germline V lookup: CDR1 LGHDT, CDR2 YNNKEL (reference sequence). The CDR3 here is CASSQLGGGSRTQYF. For the CDR3, the DNA is TGTGCCAGCAGCCAGCTAGGTGGGGGGAGTCGGACGCAGTATTTT.

The rearrangement uses TRBV28 and TRBJ1-1, with a possible D match to TRBD1 (5 bases). Trimming left V 6 bases short and J 1 base short, with 21 bases between. CDR3 size: 17 residues. Germline CDR1 MDHEN, CDR2 SYDVKM. CDR3 in DNA: TGTGCCAGCAGGCGCAACCTGGGTGGGGCGGCGAACACTGAAGCTTTCTTT. This encodes CASRRNLGGAANTEAFF.

This clonotype was counted a few times. This sequence joins TRBV20-1 and TRBJ2-7; no definite D call. CDR3 length: 15 amino acids. Per germline, CDR1 DFQATT and CDR2 SNEGSKA (reference sequence). Trimming stripped 0 bases from V and 2 bases from J, with 14 bases between. The CDR3: CSARDPQASPYEQYF. For the CDR3, the DNA is TGCAGTGCTAGAGATCCCCAGGCCAGCCCCTACGAGCAGTACTTC.

The chain recombines TRBV19 with TRBJ1-5; TRBD1 matches at 8 bases. The CDR3 runs to 16 residues. V lost 3 bases, J lost 1 base, and 5 bases stayed unmatched. Germline CDR1 is LNHDA and CDR2 is SQIVND (reference sequence). CDR3 DNA sequence: TGTGCCAGTAGTATGGGGACAGGAGGGAGCAATCAGCCCCAGCATTTT. Encoded protein: CASSMGTGGSNQPQHF.

The chain has TRBV2 and TRBJ2-5; 7 nucleotides line up with TRBD1. CDR1 and CDR2 (germline): SNHLY, FYNNEI. After removal of 6 bases from V and 5 bases from J, the junction contained 15 bases not matched to a gene. The CDR3 has 16 residues. The CDR3 is CASSVHGQVLVETQYF. CDR3 coding DNA: TGTGCCAGCAGCGTCCATGGACAGGTTCTGGTGGAGACCCAGTACTTC. The full variable domain, with the rest looked up from reference TRBV2 and TRBJ2-5, is EPEVTQTPSHQVTQMGQEVILRCVPISNHLYFYWYRQILGQKVEFLVSFYNNEISEKSEIFDDQFSVERPDGSNFTLKIRSTKLEDSAMYFCASSVHGQVLVETQYFGPGTRLLVL.

The rearrangement uses TRBV30 and TRBJ2-5; D is possibly TRBD1 or TRBD2 (5 bases each). CDR1 and CDR2 from the germline V gene are GTSNPN and SVGIG (reference sequence). This CDR3 is built from 12 residues. The V end lost 3 bases, the J end lost 5 bases, and 10 bases lay between the germline ends. CDR3 in amino acids: CAWRGGGETQYF. The CDR3 coding sequence is TGTGCCTGGAGGGGTGGGGGTGAGACCCAGTACTTC.

This clonotype was observed a handful of times. The gene calls are TRBV7-6 and TRBJ2-3, with a tentative D call TRBD2 (6 bases). This CDR3 spans 15 amino acids. The germline V gene has CDR1 SGHVS and CDR2 FNYEAQ. V lost 5 bases to trimming and J lost 0 bases, with 12 bases between them. This CDR3 reads CASSPGLLSTDTQYF. In nucleotides, the CDR3 is TGTGCCAGCAGCCCTGGACTACTTAGCACAGATACGCAGTATTTT.

The rearrangement joins TRBV10-3 to TRBJ2-5, with D possibly matching TRBD2 (7 bases). The CDR3 has 14 residues. V was pared by 0 bases and J by 11 bases, with 16 bases between. Germline CDR1 reads ENHRY; CDR2 reads SYGVKD. The DNA of the CDR3 is TGTGCCATCAGTGAGTCGGGGGGGCGGCATGAGCAGTACTTC. The encoded protein is CAISESGGRHEQYF.

The rearrangement uses TRBV12-3 or TRBV12-4 and TRBJ1-1; TRBD1 agrees at 7 bases. V lost 5 bases and J lost 6; bases outside the gene matches: 9. The CDR3 has 14 residues. The CDR3 DNA reads as TGTGCCAGCAGTACCCGACAGGGTGGGTCTGAAGCTTTCTTT. Amino acids: CASSTRQGGSEAFF.

This clonotype has a handful of counts. The V call is TRBV7-2, the J call TRBJ2-5; TRBD1 might be the D (5 bases). Per the germline V gene, CDR1 is SGHTA and CDR2 is FQGNSA. The CDR3 sequence is 13 residues long. The V and J ends lost 1 base and 5 bases respectively, with 8 bases between them. The DNA for the CDR3 is TGTGCCAGCAGCTTAGTTTCAGGGGAGACCCAGTACTTC. This sequence encodes CASSLVSGETQYF.